The 3 T cell receptor beta chains below all came from one sample that was sequenced in a study of tumor and adjacent non-tumor tissue in lung cancer. The template was RNA from unsorted bulk tissue. This non-tumor lung sample came from over 3 cm beyond the tumor edge. TCRbeta libraries were built with three rounds of nested PCR, modified from ARM-PCR. From the multiplex PCR reads, TCRdb called clonotypes with MiXCR, one entry per CDR3 protein. Of about 98,000 distinct CDR3 sequences listed, 75% to 85% are singletons. Sample: distant non-tumor lung tissue. Source of these receptors: a man aged 55 to 70 with small cell lung cancer.

The chain couples TRBV5-6 to TRBJ2-1; D perhaps matches TRBD2 (6 bases). The CDR3 has 14 amino acids. CDR1 is SGHDT and CDR2 is YYEEEE in the germline V gene. V lost 6 bases and J lost 8, with 18 bases in between. Written as DNA, the CDR3 is TGTGCCAGCACCCCTCTTCGACTAGTCCATGAGCAGTTCTTC. This gives the protein CASTPLRLVHEQFF.

The chain carries TRBV6-5 and TRBJ2-2, with 8 bases aligning to TRBD1. Germline lookup yields CDR1 MNHEY and CDR2 SVGAGI. This CDR3 comprises 15 residues. The V and J ends lost 3 bases and 9 bases, in that order; junction bases with no gene match: 9. As DNA, the CDR3 is TGTGCCAGCAGTTATGAAAACCAGGGGGCCAGGGAGCTGTTTTTT. This encodes CASSYENQGARELFF.

A remark on this clonotype: Likely a read error: the CDR3 ends without its conserved phenylalanine or tryptophan. CDR3 protein: CAGSLVPGPPYEQYL. CDR3 bases: TGTGCTGGCAGCTTAGTCCCAGGGCCCCCCTACGAGCAGTACTTA. The chain has TRBV11-3 and TRBJ2-7, with a possible D match to TRBD1 (5 bases). Germline V gives CDR1 SGHNT, CDR2 YENEEA. The CDR3 has 15 amino acids.